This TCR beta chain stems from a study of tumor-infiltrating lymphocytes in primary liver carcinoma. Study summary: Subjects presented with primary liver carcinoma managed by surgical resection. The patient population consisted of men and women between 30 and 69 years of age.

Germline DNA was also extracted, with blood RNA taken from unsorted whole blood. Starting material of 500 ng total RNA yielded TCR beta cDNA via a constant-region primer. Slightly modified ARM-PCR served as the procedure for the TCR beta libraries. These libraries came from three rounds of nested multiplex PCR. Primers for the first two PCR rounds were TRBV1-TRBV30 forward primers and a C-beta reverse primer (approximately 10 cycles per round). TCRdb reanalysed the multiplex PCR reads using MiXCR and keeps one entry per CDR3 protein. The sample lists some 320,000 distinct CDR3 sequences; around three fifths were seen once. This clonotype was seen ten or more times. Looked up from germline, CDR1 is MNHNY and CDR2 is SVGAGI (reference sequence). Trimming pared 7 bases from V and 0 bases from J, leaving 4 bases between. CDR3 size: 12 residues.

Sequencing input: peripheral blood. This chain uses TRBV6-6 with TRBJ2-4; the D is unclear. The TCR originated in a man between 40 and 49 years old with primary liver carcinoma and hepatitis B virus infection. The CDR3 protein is CASTSAKNIQYF. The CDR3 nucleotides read TGTGCCAGCACCTCAGCCAAAAACATTCAGTACTTC.